This T cell receptor beta chain emerged from a study of PD-1 blockade in classical Hodgkin lymphoma. Study-level information: Nivolumab dosing for patients was 3 mg/kg, administered intravenously every 2 weeks. Regarding the study as a whole: CD4+ TCR diversity, unlike CD8+, rose significantly by C4D1. Those patients who began receiving nivolumab less than 1 year after ASCT had lower diversity, and they were excluded. Relapsed/refractory patients reportedly had the lowest baseline TCR diversity, below newly diagnosed patients, who were below healthy donors.

The sample holds one count of this clone. The antigen remains undetermined. With no exception, relapse followed autologous stem cell transplantation in all patients, and brentuximab vedotin exposure varied. Measured with immunoSEQ multiplex PCR; TCRdb has only the in-frame clones, and not every one. The table has tens of thousands of clones, about 88% seen once. The V end lost 0 bases, the J end lost 1 base, and 4 bases lay between the germline ends. CDR1 SGHRS and CDR2 YFSETQ come from the germline V gene. CDR3 length: 14 amino acids. The sample in question was peripheral blood mononuclear cells (PBMCs), obtained at baseline. This rearrangement joins TRBV5-1 to TRBJ2-2; no definite D call. This TCR was recovered from a human donor with classical Hodgkin lymphoma. CDR3 nucleotides: TGCGCCAGCAGCTTGGCGCGGAACACCGGGGAGCTGTTTTTT. This translates into CASSLARNTGELFF.